The 24 T cell receptor beta chains given below trace back to one sample, sequenced in a study of Graves' ophthalmopathy and Graves' hyperthyroidism. TCR beta CDR3 amplification used RNA transcripts. Second-round multiplex PCR followed a first-round RT-PCR using HTBI primers. TCRdb passed the multiplex PCR reads through MiXCR, listing each CDR3 protein once. The table lists 650,000 to 900,000 distinct CDR3 sequences, around 40% of them singletons. Source material: peripheral blood. The source is an adult man with Graves' ophthalmopathy.

This clonotype came up a few times. The J gene is TRBJ2-7, the V gene TRBV11-2; D remains ambiguous. The CDR3 spans 15 residues. Germline V CDR1 and CDR2: SGHAT, FQNNGV. Trimming removed 0 bases at V and 4 bases at J, with 13 bases between. The CDR3 reads CASSLDLGLKYEQYF. In DNA, the CDR3 is TGTGCCAGCAGCTTAGATTTGGGGTTAAAGTACGAGCAGTACTTC.

This chain joins TRBV25-1 and TRBJ1-4, with no clear D. Germline-derived CDR1 and CDR2 are MGHDK and SYGVNS. V gave up 3 bases and J gave up 9 bases, with 11 bases separating them. The CDR3 runs 13 residues. CDR3 in DNA: TGTGCCAGCAGTGATATCGGTGGGAAAAAACTGTTTTTT. Protein: CASSDIGGKKLFF.

The V and J genes are TRBV4-3 and TRBJ2-7, with 9 bases fitting TRBD1. CDR3 length: 15 residues. From germline, CDR1 is LGHNA and CDR2 YSLEER. The V segment lost 4 bases and the J segment 3 bases; nucleotides outside the gene matches: 7. The CDR3 coding sequence is TGCGCCAGCAGCCCGCGGGACAGGGCCGGCTACGAGCAGTACTTC. Translation: CASSPRDRAGYEQYF.

This chain joins TRBV12-3 or TRBV12-4 and TRBJ2-1; 11 nucleotides match TRBD2. This CDR3 contains 15 residues. The V and J ends lost 5 bases and 4 bases, in that order; junction bases with no gene match: 4. The CDR3 loop is CASSQLAGVYNEQFF. The CDR3, as DNA: TGTGCCAGCAGTCAACTAGCGGGAGTGTACAATGAGCAGTTCTTC.

This chain connects TRBV20-1 to TRBJ2-2, with 7 bases fitting TRBD2. J lost 2 bases, V lost 0 bases, and 6 bases had no gene match. This CDR3 is 16 amino acids long. Germline V gene sequence: CDR1 DFQATT, CDR2 SNEGSKA (reference sequence). CDR3 in DNA: TGCAGTGCTAGAGATAGGAGCGGGGTAAACACCGGGGAGCTGTTTTTT. Residues: CSARDRSGVNTGELFF.

This chain links TRBV19 with TRBJ1-1; 8 bases match TRBD1. Germline loops: CDR1 LNHDA, CDR2 SQIVND (reference sequence). The ends lost 3 bases at V and 0 bases at J; junction bases unmatched: 6. CDR3 length: 16 amino acids. This CDR3 reads CASSIRPGGLNTEAFF. The CDR3 DNA sequence: TGTGCCAGTAGTATTCGGCCAGGGGGCTTGAACACTGAAGCTTTCTTT.

V is TRBV7-9 and J is TRBJ1-5; 8 bases map to TRBD1. The CDR3 extends over 14 amino acids. CDR1 and CDR2 (germline): SEHNR, FQNEAQ (reference sequence). The CDR3 loop is CAQPGGEFNQPQHF. The CDR3 DNA follows: TGTGCTCAACCAGGGGGCGAGTTCAATCAGCCCCAGCATTTT.

This clonotype showed up just a few times. The gene calls are TRBV15 and TRBJ1-1; D is unresolved. V lost 1 base to trimming and J lost 0 bases, with 6 bases between them. This CDR3 has 14 amino acids. CDR1 and CDR2 from the germline V gene are LNHNV and YYDKDF (reference sequence). CDR3 sequence (DNA): TGTGCCACCAGCAGAGGGACGCTGAACACTGAAGCTTTCTTT. Translated, it gives CATSRGTLNTEAFF.

The V call is TRBV15, the J call TRBJ1-4; maybe TRBD1 (5 bases). Germline V gene sequence: CDR1 LNHNV, CDR2 YYDKDF (reference sequence). The V end lost 2 bases, the J end lost 7 bases, and 8 bases lay between the germline ends. The length of the CDR3 is 13 residues. CDR3 in DNA: TGTGCCACCAGCAGACCAGGGATTGAAAAACTGTTTTTT. This gives the protein CATSRPGIEKLFF. Based on the CDR3 plus reference TRBV15 and TRBJ1-4, the full variable domain is DAMVIQNPRYQVTQFGKPVTLSCSQTLNHNVMYWYQQKSSQAPKLLFHYYDKDFNNEADTPDNFQSRRPNTSFCFLDIRSPGLGDTAMYLCATSRPGIEKLFFGSGTQLSVL.

In its sample, this clonotype was seen a few times. The chain is built from TRBV20-1 and TRBJ1-5; TRBD1 is a possible D gene (6 bases). Germline lookup yields CDR1 DFQATT and CDR2 SNEGSKA (reference sequence). V was shortened by 4 bases and J by 6 bases, with 13 bases between the two germline ends. This CDR3 region has 13 residues. CDR3 protein: CSAKEGGAQPQHF. CDR3 bases: TGCAGTGCTAAAGAGGGGGGGGCTCAGCCCCAGCATTTT.

The V and J genes are TRBV7-9 and TRBJ2-6; D ambiguous. The CDR3 is made up of 16 amino acids. The germline CDR1 and CDR2 sequences are SEHNR and FQNEAQ (reference sequence). V gave up 8 bases and J gave up 1 base, with 15 bases separating them. The CDR3 DNA reads as TGTGCCAGCTCACCAGTTAGCCGATCTGGGGCCAACGTCCTGACTTTC. This translates into CASSPVSRSGANVLTF.

In this sample, this clonotype turned up many times. The chain couples TRBV7-3 to TRBJ1-6; D gene unclear. Trimming stripped 0 bases from V and 9 bases from J, with 6 bases between. The CDR3 is 13 residues long. Germline V lookup: CDR1 SGHTA, CDR2 FQGTGA. The CDR3 bases are TGTGCCAGCAGCTTAACGGACGGTTCACCCCTCCACTTT. This encodes CASSLTDGSPLHF.

This clonotype came up many times. The CDR3 DNA follows: TGTGCCAGCAGCCAAGATAAGGGGTGGGCCAACGTCCTGACTTTC. Encoded protein: CASSQDKGWANVLTF. The genes are TRBV14 and TRBJ2-6; possibly TRBD1 for D (5 bases). Germline V gene sequence: CDR1 SGHDN, CDR2 FVKESK. V lost 0 bases and J lost 5, with 8 bases in between. CDR3 size: 15 residues.

This chain connects TRBV12-3 or TRBV12-4 to TRBJ1-4, with 8 bases aligning to TRBD1. J gave up 10 bases and V 8 bases, and 6 bases lay outside the gene matches. CDR3 size: 12 residues. The CDR3 region is CASGGGQGKLFF. DNA for the CDR3: TGTGCCAGCGGGGGTGGACAGGGAAAACTGTTTTTT.

J is TRBJ1-1 and V is TRBV10-3, with unresolved D. The V gene lost 11 bases and the J gene lost 0 bases, with 7 bases spanning the gap. The CDR3 totals 11 residues. In germline, CDR1 is ENHRY, CDR2 SYGVKD. The chain's CDR3 is CAASLNTEAFF. CDR3 DNA sequence: TGTGCCGCAAGCCTGAACACTGAAGCTTTCTTT.

This clonotype appeared many times. The chain uses TRBV7-6 and TRBJ1-6; D perhaps matches TRBD1 (5 bases). Germline V gives CDR1 SGHVS, CDR2 FNYEAQ. V lost 5 bases to trimming and J lost 1 base, with 18 bases between them. The CDR3 sequence is 18 residues long. CDR3 region: CASSPDPGVRSYNSPLHF. CDR3 nucleotides: TGTGCCAGCAGCCCTGACCCGGGGGTTAGGTCCTATAATTCACCCCTCCACTTT.

This clonotype was seen only a few times. J is TRBJ2-7 and V is TRBV12-3 or TRBV12-4, with TRBD1 identical over 7 bases. This CDR3 is built from 14 residues. V was clipped by 7 bases and J by 1 base; unmatched bases: 7. The CDR3 sequence is CASNEGALSYEQYF. CDR3 nucleotide sequence: TGTGCCAGCAATGAGGGGGCGTTATCCTACGAGCAGTACTTC.

With respect to this clonotype: A junction boundary mismatches the germline segment, possibly from a read error. The rearrangement links TRBV10-3 to TRBJ2-5, with 10 bases identical to TRBD1. Germline loops: CDR1 ENHRY, CDR2 SYGVKD. This CDR3 has 15 amino acids. Here the CDR3 DNA reads TGTGCCAGCAGTTACCAGACAGGGGGCCTGGAGACCCAGTACTTC. Its translation: CASSYQTGGLETQYF.

There are many counts of this clonotype. V gene TRBV9 combines with J gene TRBJ1-1; weak D call: TRBD1 (5 bases). Germline assignment: CDR1 SGDLS and CDR2 YYNGEE. The CDR3 has 15 amino acids. With 3 bases removed from V and 5 bases from J, the gap between germline ends came to 17 bases. The CDR3 DNA reads TGTGCCAGCAGCGCACGTGAGGGGCTGGGTACTGAAGCTTTCTTT. Its translation: CASSAREGLGTEAFF.

The CDR3 reads CASSLDGTGAGNTIYF. The DNA of the CDR3 is TGTGCCAGCAGCTTAGACGGGACAGGGGCGGGAAACACCATATATTTT. The chain recombines TRBV7-9 with TRBJ1-3; 10 bases agree with TRBD1. The V and J ends lost 1 base and 4 bases, in that order; junction bases with no gene match: 4. This CDR3 is 16 amino acids long. Germline V gives CDR1 SEHNR, CDR2 FQNEAQ (reference sequence).

The chain employs TRBV7-9 and TRBJ2-2; D call uncertain. CDR1 and CDR2 (germline): SEHNR, FQNEAQ (reference sequence). The CDR3 contains 14 residues. Trimming stripped 9 bases from V and 0 bases from J, with 11 bases between. The CDR3 is CASNKFANTGELFF. The CDR3 bases are TGTGCCAGTAACAAGTTCGCGAACACCGGGGAGCTGTTTTTT. The full variable domain, completed using reference TRBV7-9 and TRBJ2-2, is DTGVSQNPRHKITKRGQNVTFRCDPISEHNRLYWYRQTLGQGPEFLTYFQNEAQLEKSRLLSDRFSAERPKGSFSTLEIQRTEQGDSAMYLCASNKFANTGELFFGEGSRLTVL.

The gene calls are TRBV2 and TRBJ2-7; possible D gene TRBD1, 7 bases. The CDR3 length is 16 residues. The V gene's germline CDR1 is SNHLY and CDR2 FYNNEI. The V and J ends lost 6 bases and 0 bases respectively, with 18 bases between them. The CDR3, as DNA: TGTGCCAGCAGCGTAGGAGGGGCAGGGGGCTCCTACGAGCAGTACTTC. It is translated as CASSVGGAGGSYEQYF.

This clonotype was seen just once. This chain uses TRBV20-1 with TRBJ1-4, with a possible D match to TRBD1 (6 bases). The V gene's germline CDR1 is DFQATT and CDR2 SNEGSKA (reference sequence). V was pared by 6 bases and J by 11 bases, with 10 bases between. The CDR3 contains 10 residues. CDR3 in DNA: TGCAGTGCCGGGGGGGCCAAACTGTTTTTT. This codes for CSAGGAKLFF.

The J gene is TRBJ2-5, the V gene TRBV20-1, with 7 positions matching TRBD2. Per germline, CDR1 DFQATT and CDR2 SNEGSKA (reference sequence). This CDR3 has 14 residues. The ends lost 3 bases at V and 1 base at J; junction bases unmatched: 5. The CDR3 region has the DNA TGCAGTGCTAGCTTCGGGACTACCCAAGAGACCCAGTACTTC. Translated: CSASFGTTQETQYF.